This TCR beta chain was captured by sequencing in a study of blood T cell repertoires in COVID-19. About the research overall: Sites in the United States, Italy and Spain provided acute and convalescent COVID-19 samples. T cells, B-cell-depleted T cells, or PBMCs supplied cDNA or gDNA.

Using immunoSEQ multiplex PCR, the repertoire was profiled, and TCRdb retains in-frame clones only, with some absent. The table includes 150,000 to 180,000 clones, about 89% detected once. Germline V CDR1 and CDR2: LGHNT, FRNRAP. The CDR3 runs 16 residues. The V and J ends lost 1 base and 5 bases respectively, with 15 bases between them. This receptor was identified in a man over 45 with acute or convalescent COVID-19. The gene calls are TRBV12-5 and TRBJ1-5; D remains ambiguous. The sequenced material came from peripheral blood. The CDR3 loop is CASGLGGFYLYQPQHF. CDR3 bases: TGTGCTAGTGGTTTGGGCGGGTTCTACTTATATCAGCCCCAGCATTTT.